The following is a TCR beta chain sequence with its context. The antigen remains undetermined. These data come from a study of Tregs in tolerant kidney transplant recipients. Findings and caveats of the study: Biological reproducibility was not directly addressed in this study.

Assay: immunoSEQ multiplex PCR; the TCRdb copy retains only in-frame clones and omits some. The sample carries 15,000 to 19,000 clones, more than 80% recorded once. Germline CDR1 is MNHEY and CDR2 is SMNVEV (reference sequence). This CDR3 contains 15 residues. After removal of 9 bases from V and 0 bases from J, the junction contained 10 bases not matched to a gene. This clonotype was obtained from a human donor in good health. Sequenced sample: CD8+ T cells from blood. The chain carries TRBV27 and TRBJ2-7; 8 bases match TRBD1. The CDR3 nucleotides read TGTGCCAGTGGTGGGGGACAGGCGGGCTCCTACGAGCAGTACTTC. Protein: CASGGGQAGSYEQYF.